This T cell receptor beta chain comes out of a study of blood T cells in healthy people across ages. Whole-study findings and limits: Diversity was higher, and naive CD4+ cells more numerous, in long-lived donors than in aged donors. Older individuals had lower TCR beta diversity per million T cells (the decline was roughly linear).

Through a sample-barcoded 5' primer and a J-beta primer mix, a second PCR was run for about 6 to 11 cycles. The yield of each sample was at least 2.5 million CDR3-containing paired-end reads. TCRdb reprocessed the 5' RACE reads with MiXCR, giving one entry per CDR3 protein. The repertoire includes about 780,000 distinct CDR3 sequences, around 50% of them detected once, and 18% sits in the top ten. There are a few counts of this clonotype. Its antigen is not identified. This CDR3 is built from 14 residues. V gave up 3 bases and J gave up 7 bases, with 15 bases separating them. Germline CDR1 reads SGDLS; CDR2 reads YYNGEE.

The J gene is TRBJ2-3, the V gene TRBV9, with D perhaps TRBD2 (7 bases). This sequence originates from a man of 80 years or more in good health. The sample consisted of blood. The CDR3 loop is CASSAEGGENTQYF. The CDR3 region has the DNA TGTGCCAGCAGCGCGGAGGGGGGGGAGAATACGCAGTATTTT.